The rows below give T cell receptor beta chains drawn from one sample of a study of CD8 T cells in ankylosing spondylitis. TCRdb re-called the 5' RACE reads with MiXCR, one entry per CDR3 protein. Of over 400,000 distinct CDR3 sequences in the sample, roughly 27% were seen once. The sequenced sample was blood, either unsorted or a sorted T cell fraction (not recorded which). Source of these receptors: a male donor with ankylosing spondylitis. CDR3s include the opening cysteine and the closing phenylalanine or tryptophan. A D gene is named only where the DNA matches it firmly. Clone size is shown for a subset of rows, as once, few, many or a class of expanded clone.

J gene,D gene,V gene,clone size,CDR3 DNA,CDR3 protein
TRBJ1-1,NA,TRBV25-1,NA,TGTGCCAGCAGCCCGCCAGGACAGATCAGTGAAGCTTTCTTT,CASSPPGQISEAFF
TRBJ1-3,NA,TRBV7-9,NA,TGTGCCAGCAGCTTAGCGTCCACGGTCTCTGGAAACACCATATATTTT,CASSLASTVSGNTIYF
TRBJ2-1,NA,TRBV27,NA,TGTGCCAGCAGTTCGACACTCAGCTCCTACAATGAGCAGTTCTTC,CASSSTLSSYNEQFF
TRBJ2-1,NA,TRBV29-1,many,TGCAGCCCCTGGACTGGGGGAAATGAGCAGTTCTTC,CSPWTGGNEQFF
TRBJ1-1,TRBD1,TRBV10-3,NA,TGTGCCAGCGTACAGGGGGGAGACTCGGTAGCTTTCTTT,CASVQGGDSVAFF
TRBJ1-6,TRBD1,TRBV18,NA,TGTGCCAGCTCATTCCGGGACAGGGCTTCACCCCTCCACTTT,CASSFRDRASPLHF
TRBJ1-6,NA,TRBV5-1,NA,TGCGCCAGCAGCTTGGATCAGCAGGGTAGTTCACCCCTCCACTTT,CASSLDQQGSSPLHF
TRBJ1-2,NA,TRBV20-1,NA,TGCAGTGCTAGGAGAGTAGGGGATGGCTACACCTTC,CSARRVGDGYTF
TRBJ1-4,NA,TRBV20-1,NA,TGCAGTGCCAGACAGGCCGTCGGGACTAATGAAAAACTGTTTTTT,CSARQAVGTNEKLFF
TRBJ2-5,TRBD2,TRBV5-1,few,TGCGCCAGCAGCCACCTCTCTAGCGGATTTCAAGAGACCCAGTACTTC,CASSHLSSGFQETQYF
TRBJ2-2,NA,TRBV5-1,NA,TGCGCCAGCAGCTTACTTCGAGGCGGGATGCACACCGGGGAGCTGTTTTTT,CASSLLRGGMHTGELFF
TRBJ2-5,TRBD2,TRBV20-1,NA,TGCAGTGCTAGGGCGGGAGTTGCCGAGACCCAGTACTTC,CSARAGVAETQYF
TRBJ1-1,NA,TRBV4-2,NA,TGTGCCAGCAGCCTTCGGGACCTTAACACTGAAGCTTTCTTT,CASSLRDLNTEAFF
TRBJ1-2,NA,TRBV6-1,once,TGTGCCAGCAGGATTTTAACCGAAGACGCTCACTCCTTC,CASRILTEDAHSF
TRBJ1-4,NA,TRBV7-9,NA,TGTGCCAGCACCTTGTCCATCTCGGGAGAAAAACTGTTTTTT,CASTLSISGEKLFF
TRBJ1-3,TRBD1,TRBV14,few,TGTGCCAGCAGCACGACAGGGCCCACTGGAAACACCATATATTTT,CASSTTGPTGNTIYF
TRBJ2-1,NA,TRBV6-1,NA,TGTGCCAGCAGTCCGACGGGACTCCCTCGTGATGAGCAGTTCTTC,CASSPTGLPRDEQFF
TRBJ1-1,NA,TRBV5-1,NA,TGCGCCAGCAGCGGCATCGTGTCGGGGGCAGACACTGAAGCTTTCTTT,CASSGIVSGADTEAFF
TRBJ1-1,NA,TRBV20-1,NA,TGCAGTGCTAGAGGCCTCCTCACTGAAGCTTTCTTT,CSARGLLTEAFF
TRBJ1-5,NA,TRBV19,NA,TGTGCCAGTAGTCTTCAGGTTCGAGGCAATCAGCCCCAGCATTTT,CASSLQVRGNQPQHF
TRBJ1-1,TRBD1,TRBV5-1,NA,TGCGCCAGCAGCACGCAATCACCGGGACAGATGAACACTGAAGCTTTCTTT,CASSTQSPGQMNTEAFF
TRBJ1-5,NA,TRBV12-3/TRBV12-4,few,TGTGCCAGCAGCCTGTCGGGGACCCTCGGACAGCCCCAGCATTTT,CASSLSGTLGQPQHF
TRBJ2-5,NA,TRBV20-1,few,TGCAGTGCACTCCCCCTTGCGGCCCCGGCGGCCCAGTACTTC,CSALPLAAPAAQYF
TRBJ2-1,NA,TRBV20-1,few,TGCAGTGCTCCTGACAGCAGCTCCTACAATGAGCAGTTCTTC,CSAPDSSSYNEQFF
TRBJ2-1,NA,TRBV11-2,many,TGTGCCAGCAGCTTAGAACTCCGGACTGGCTACAATGAGCAGTTCTTC,CASSLELRTGYNEQFF
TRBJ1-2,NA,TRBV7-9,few,TGTGCCAGCAGCTTAGGGAGGGCGGAGGACGATGGCTACACCTTC,CASSLGRAEDDGYTF
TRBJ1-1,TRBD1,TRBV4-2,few,TGTGCCAGCAGCCAAGAATCCACCCTTGGACAGGGGGATGGAGCTTTCTTT,CASSQESTLGQGDGAFF
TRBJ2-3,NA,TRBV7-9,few,TGTGCCAGCAGCTTAATTGACGGGCTTCGTACGCAGTATTTT,CASSLIDGLRTQYF
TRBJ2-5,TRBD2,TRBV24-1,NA,TGTGCCACCAGTGATTTGAACCCCCGGACTAGCGGGGGCAAGGCGACCCAGTACTTC,CATSDLNPRTSGGKATQYF
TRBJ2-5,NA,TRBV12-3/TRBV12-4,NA,TGTGCCAGCAGTTTAGGGCACAGGACGGGTCAAGAGACCCAGTACTTC,CASSLGHRTGQETQYF
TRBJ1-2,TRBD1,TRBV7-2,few,TGTGCCAGCAGCTTACCGCCCAATCAGGACAGGGGGCTAAACTATGGCTACACCTTC,CASSLPPNQDRGLNYGYTF
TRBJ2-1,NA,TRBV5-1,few,TGCGCCAGCAGGGGGAGCGGAAACAATGAGCAGTTCTTC,CASRGSGNNEQFF
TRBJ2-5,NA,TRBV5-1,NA,TGCGCCAGCAGCGAACAGGCGTACCAAGAGACCCAGTACTTC,CASSEQAYQETQYF
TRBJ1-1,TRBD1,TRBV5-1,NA,TGCGCCAGCAGCTCGGCAGGGGGCCTTGAAGCTTTCTTT,CASSSAGGLEAFF
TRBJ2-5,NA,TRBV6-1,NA,TGTGCCAGCAGTCGAACGGGAGTATGGCGAGAGACCCAGTACTTC,CASSRTGVWRETQYF
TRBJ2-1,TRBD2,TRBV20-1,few,TGCAGTGCTAGACCTACTAGCGTTGAGCAGTTCTTC,CSARPTSVEQFF
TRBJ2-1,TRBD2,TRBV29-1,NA,TGCAGCGTTGATAGGCTAGCGGGAGTATGGCAGTTCTTC,CSVDRLAGVWQFF
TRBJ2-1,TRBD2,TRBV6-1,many,TGTGCCAGCAGCCACCCCTTAAGCGGGACTAGCGGGAGGAATGAGCAGTTCTTC,CASSHPLSGTSGRNEQFF
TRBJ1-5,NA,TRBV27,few,TGTGCCAGCAGTTTTAGTGTTCGGGGGTCGGTGGACAATCAGCCCCAGCATTTT,CASSFSVRGSVDNQPQHF
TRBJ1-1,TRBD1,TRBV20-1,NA,TGCAGTGCTCTTCAGGGGGCCACTGAAGCTTTCTTT,CSALQGATEAFF
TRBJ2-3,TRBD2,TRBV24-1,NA,TGTGCCACCAGTGATCTGACTAGCGGGAGGGAAGATACGCAGTATTTT,CATSDLTSGREDTQYF